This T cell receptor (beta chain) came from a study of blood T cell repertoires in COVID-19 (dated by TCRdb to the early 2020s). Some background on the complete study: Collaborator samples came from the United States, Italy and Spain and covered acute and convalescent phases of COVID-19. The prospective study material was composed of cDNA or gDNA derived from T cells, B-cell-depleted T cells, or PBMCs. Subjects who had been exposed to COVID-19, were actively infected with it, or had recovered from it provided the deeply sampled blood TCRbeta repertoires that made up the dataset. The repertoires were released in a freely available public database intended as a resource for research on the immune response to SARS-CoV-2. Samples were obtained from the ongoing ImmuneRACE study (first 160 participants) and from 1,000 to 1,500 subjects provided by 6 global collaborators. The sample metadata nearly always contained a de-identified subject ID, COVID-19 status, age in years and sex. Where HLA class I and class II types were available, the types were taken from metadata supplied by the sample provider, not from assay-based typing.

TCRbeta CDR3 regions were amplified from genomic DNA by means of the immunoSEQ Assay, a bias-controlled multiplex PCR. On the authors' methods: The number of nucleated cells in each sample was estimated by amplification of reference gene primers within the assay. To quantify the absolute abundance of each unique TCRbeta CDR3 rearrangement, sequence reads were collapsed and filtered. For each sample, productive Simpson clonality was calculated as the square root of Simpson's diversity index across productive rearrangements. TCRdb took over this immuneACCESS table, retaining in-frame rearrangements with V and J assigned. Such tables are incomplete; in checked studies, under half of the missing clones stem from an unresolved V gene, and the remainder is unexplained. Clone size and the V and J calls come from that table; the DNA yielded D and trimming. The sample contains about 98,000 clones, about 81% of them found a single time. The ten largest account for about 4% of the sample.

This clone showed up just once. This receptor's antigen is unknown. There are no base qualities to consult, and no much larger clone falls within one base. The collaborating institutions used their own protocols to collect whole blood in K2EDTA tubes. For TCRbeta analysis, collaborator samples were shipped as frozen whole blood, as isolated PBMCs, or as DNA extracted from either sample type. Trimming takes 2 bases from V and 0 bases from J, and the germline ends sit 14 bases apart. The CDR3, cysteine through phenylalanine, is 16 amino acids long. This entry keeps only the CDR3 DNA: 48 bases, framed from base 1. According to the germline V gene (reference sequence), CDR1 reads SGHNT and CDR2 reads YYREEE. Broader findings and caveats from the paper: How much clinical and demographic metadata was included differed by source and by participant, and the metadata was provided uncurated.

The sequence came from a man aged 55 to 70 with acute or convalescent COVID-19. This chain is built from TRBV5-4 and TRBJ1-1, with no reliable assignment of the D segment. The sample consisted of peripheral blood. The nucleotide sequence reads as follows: TGTGCCAGCAGCTTTTACGGTGCGGCGATGAACACTGAAGCTTTCTTT. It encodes CASSFYGAAMNTEAFF.